This T cell receptor (beta chain) was obtained from a study of early T cells in non-severe SARS-CoV-2 infection. General observations from the study: Anti-spike CD8 specificities were favored by VDJdb matching, whose results missed private and CD4 specificities.

Concerning this clonotype itself: No antigen is known for it.

Attached unique molecular identifiers marked individual cDNA molecules. TCRdb reprocessed the 5' RACE reads with MiXCR, giving one entry per CDR3 protein. The profile covers about 97,000 distinct CDR3 sequences, with around 10% appearing a single time and under 5% taken by the ten largest. With 2 bases clipped from V and 2 bases from J, the junction kept 5 bases outside the gene matches. Germline V CDR1 and CDR2: DFQATT, SNEGSKA (reference sequence). CDR3 length: 16 residues. The receptor's source is an adult who was a healthcare worker with PCR-confirmed SARS-CoV-2 infection or an uninfected control (not recorded which). The chain employs TRBV20-1 and TRBJ2-3, with TRBD2 matching 12 bases. The sample was whole blood, taken at baseline. CDR3 DNA sequence: TGCAGTGCTAGATCGACTAGCGGGGGCATCACAGATACGCAGTATTTT. Its translation: CSARSTSGGITDTQYF.